The next 7 T cell receptor beta chains were all read from a single sample in a study of radiation and T cells in renal cell carcinoma. Generated by immunoSEQ multiplex PCR, the TCRdb table keeps only in-frame clones and is missing some. The sample carries 120,000 to 150,000 clones, 88% recorded once. The time point here: baseline pretreatment blood. Specified treatment: 15 Gy SBRT to primary tumor, nephrectomy 4 weeks later. This material consisted of blood, taken from a patient whose treatment included radiotherapy and nephrectomy. The receptor source for this set is a woman between 65 and 79 years old with renal cell carcinoma.

CDR3 in DNA: TGTGCCAGCAGTTTGGGGGGACAGGGGTCAGATACGCAGTATTTT. Protein: CASSLGGQGSDTQYF. This chain links TRBV28 with TRBJ2-3; 10 nucleotides line up with TRBD1. The CDR3 sequence is 15 residues long. Germline assignment: CDR1 MDHEN and CDR2 SYDVKM. With 3 bases clipped from V and 4 bases from J, the junction kept 4 bases outside the gene matches.

V usage is TRBV6-6 and J usage is TRBJ1-5; D perhaps matches TRBD1 (5 bases). Germline V gives CDR1 MNHNY, CDR2 SVGAGI (reference sequence). Trimming shortened V by 0 bases and J by 2 bases, and 8 bases separated the two germline ends. This CDR3 has 15 amino acids. The CDR3 nucleotides are TGTGCCAGCAGTTACTCGGGGGGAGGCAATCAGCCCCAGCATTTT. Its translation: CASSYSGGGNQPQHF.

J is TRBJ1-3 and V is TRBV9; possible D gene TRBD1, 5 bases. V lost 0 bases to trimming and J lost 2 bases, with 9 bases between them. There are 15 residues in the CDR3. Germline loops: CDR1 SGDLS, CDR2 YYNGEE. CDR3 bases: TGTGCCAGCAGCGTAGCTGGACAAACTGGAAACACCATATATTTT. Translating it yields CASSVAGQTGNTIYF.

V is TRBV11-3 and J is TRBJ1-6; D unresolved. The V gene lost 2 bases and the J gene lost 7 bases, with 6 bases spanning the gap. This CDR3 is built from 13 residues. The V gene's germline CDR1 is SGHNT and CDR2 YENEEA. Here the CDR3 reads CASSLNTNSPLHF. The CDR3 nucleotides are TGTGCCAGCAGCTTAAACACAAATTCACCCCTCCACTTT.

The chain couples TRBV7-3 to TRBJ2-1; maybe TRBD1 (6 bases). The CDR3 runs 14 residues. The germline CDR1 and CDR2 sequences are SGHTA and FQGTGA. V lost 4 bases to trimming and J lost 9 bases, with 16 bases between them. DNA for the CDR3: TGTGCCAGCAGCTCTTGGGGGCCCCAAGGTGAGCAGTTCTTC. Its translation: CASSSWGPQGEQFF.

This clone has a single count. V is TRBV7-6 and J is TRBJ1-2; possible D gene TRBD1, 6 bases. V lost 2 bases and J 5 bases, leaving 18 bases between the germline ends. Germline CDR1 reads SGHVS; CDR2 reads FNYEAQ. The CDR3 contains 16 residues. The CDR3 loop is CASSLRANQGRYGYTF. CDR3 DNA: TGTGCCAGCAGCTTAAGGGCAAACCAGGGGCGGTATGGCTACACCTTC.

V usage is TRBV4-1 and J usage is TRBJ2-1; D uncertain. Germline V lookup: CDR1 MGHRA, CDR2 YSYEKL. Trimming took off 0 bases at V and 6 bases at J, with 9 bases between the two ends. The CDR3 is 14 residues long. CDR3 sequence reads: CASSQDAAGNEQFF. CDR3 sequence (DNA): TGCGCCAGCAGCCAAGATGCGGCTGGCAATGAGCAGTTCTTC.